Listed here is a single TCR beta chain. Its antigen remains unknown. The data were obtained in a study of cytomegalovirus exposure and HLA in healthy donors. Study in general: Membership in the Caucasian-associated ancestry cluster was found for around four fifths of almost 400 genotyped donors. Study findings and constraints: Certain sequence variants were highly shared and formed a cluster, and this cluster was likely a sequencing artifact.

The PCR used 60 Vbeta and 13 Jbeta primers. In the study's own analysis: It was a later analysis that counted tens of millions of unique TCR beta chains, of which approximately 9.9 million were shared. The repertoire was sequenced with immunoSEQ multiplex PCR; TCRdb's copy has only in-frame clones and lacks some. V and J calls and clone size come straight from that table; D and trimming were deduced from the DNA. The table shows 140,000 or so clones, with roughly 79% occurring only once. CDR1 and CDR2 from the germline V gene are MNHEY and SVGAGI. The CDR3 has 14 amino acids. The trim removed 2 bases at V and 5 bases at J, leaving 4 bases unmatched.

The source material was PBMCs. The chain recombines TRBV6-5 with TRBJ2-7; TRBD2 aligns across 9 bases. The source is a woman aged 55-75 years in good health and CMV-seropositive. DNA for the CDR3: TGTGCCAGCAGTTACCAGCTAGCGGGAAACGAGCAGTACTTC. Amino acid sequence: CASSYQLAGNEQYF.